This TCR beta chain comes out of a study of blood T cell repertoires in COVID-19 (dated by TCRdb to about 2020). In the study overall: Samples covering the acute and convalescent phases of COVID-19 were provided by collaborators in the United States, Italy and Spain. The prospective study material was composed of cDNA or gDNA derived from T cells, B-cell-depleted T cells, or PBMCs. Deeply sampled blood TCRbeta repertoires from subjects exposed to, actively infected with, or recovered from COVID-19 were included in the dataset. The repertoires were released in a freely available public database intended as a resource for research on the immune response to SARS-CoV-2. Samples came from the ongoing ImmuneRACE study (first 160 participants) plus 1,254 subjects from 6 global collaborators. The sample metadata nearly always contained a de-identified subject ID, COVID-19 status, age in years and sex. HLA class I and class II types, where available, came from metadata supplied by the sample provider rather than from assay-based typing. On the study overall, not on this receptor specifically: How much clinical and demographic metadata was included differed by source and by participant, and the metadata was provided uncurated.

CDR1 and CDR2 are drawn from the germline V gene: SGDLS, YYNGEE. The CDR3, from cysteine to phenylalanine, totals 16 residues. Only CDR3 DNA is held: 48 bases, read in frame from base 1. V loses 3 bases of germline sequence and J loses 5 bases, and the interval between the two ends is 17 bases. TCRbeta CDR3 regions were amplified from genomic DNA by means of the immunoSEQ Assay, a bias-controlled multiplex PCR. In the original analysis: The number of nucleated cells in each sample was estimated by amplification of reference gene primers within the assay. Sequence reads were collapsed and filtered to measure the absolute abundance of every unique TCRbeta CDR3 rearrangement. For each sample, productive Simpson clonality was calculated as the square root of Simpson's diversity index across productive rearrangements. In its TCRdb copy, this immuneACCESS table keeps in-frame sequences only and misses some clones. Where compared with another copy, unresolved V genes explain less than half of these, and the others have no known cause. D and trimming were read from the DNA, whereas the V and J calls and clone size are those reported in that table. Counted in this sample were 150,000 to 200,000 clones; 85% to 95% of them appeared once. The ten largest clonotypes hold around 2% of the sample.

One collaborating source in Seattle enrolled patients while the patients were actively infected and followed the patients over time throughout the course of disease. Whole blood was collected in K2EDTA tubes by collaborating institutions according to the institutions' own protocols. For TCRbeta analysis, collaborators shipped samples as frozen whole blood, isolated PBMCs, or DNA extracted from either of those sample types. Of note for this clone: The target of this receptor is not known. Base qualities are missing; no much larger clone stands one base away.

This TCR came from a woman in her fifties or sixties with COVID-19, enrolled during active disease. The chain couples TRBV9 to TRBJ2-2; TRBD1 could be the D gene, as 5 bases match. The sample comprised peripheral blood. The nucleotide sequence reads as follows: TGTGCCAGCAGCGCAAAAGACCCGACAGTTACCGGGGAGCTGTTTTTT. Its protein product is CASSAKDPTVTGELFF.